One sample yielded the 29 T cell receptor beta chains listed below, sequenced in a study of cytomegalovirus exposure and HLA in healthy donors. Primers for the PCR totalled 60 Vbeta and 13 Jbeta. The protocol was immunoSEQ multiplex PCR, while the TCRdb copy is restricted to in-frame clones and leaves out a portion. The sample records 200,000 or so clones, 65% to 80% being singletons. The sequenced material came from PBMCs. The receptors shown here come from a man aged 40-55 years in good health and CMV-seronegative.

On this clone itself: The sample carries other DNA sequences with the same CDR3. V is TRBV7-2 and J is TRBJ2-7, with 8 bases fitting TRBD2. V shed 1 base and J 0 bases; nucleotides not matched to a gene: 2. Germline lookup yields CDR1 SGHTA and CDR2 FQGNSA. The CDR3 contains 15 residues. The chain's CDR3 is CASSLGSGNSYEQYF. CDR3 nucleotides: TGTGCCAGCAGCTTAGGTAGCGGGAACTCCTACGAGCAGTACTTC.

This clone appeared a single time. The chain is built from TRBV4-2 and TRBJ2-1; TRBD2 agrees at 10 bases. This CDR3 is built from 16 residues. Germline V lookup: CDR1 LGHNA, CDR2 YNFKEQ. V shed 3 bases, J shed 8 bases, and the junction held 10 bases outside the gene matches. The CDR3, as DNA: TGTGCCAGCAGCCAGATAGCGGGAGGCCGATTCGATGAGCAGTTCTTC. Its translation: CASSQIAGGRFDEQFF.

V is TRBV7-9 and J is TRBJ2-7, with D perhaps TRBD2 (5 bases). The ends were cut back, 5 bases at V and 12 bases at J, with 17 bases in the middle. CDR3 length: 12 residues. Per germline, CDR1 SEHNR and CDR2 FQNEAQ (reference sequence). CDR3 sequence reads: CASSPPTGSMYF. The DNA for the CDR3 is TGTGCCAGCAGCCCGCCGACTGGGAGCATGTACTTC. Variable domain in full (rest from reference TRBV7-9 and TRBJ2-7): DTGVSQNPRHKITKRGQNVTFRCDPISEHNRLYWYRQTLGQGPEFLTYFQNEAQLEKSRLLSDRFSAERPKGSFSTLEIQRTEQGDSAMYLCASSPPTGSMYFGPGTRLTVT.

The genes are TRBV6-1 and TRBJ2-7; D not certain. The germline V gene has CDR1 MNHNS and CDR2 SASEGT. V lost 4 bases and J 1 base, leaving 8 bases between the germline ends. The CDR3 extends over 13 amino acids. The CDR3 DNA is TGTGCCAGCAGTGTAGTGTTGTCCTACGAGCAGTACTTC. This translates into CASSVVLSYEQYF.

The V gene is TRBV18, the J gene TRBJ1-2, with D perhaps matching TRBD1 (6 bases). V lost 3 bases to trimming and J lost 2 bases, with 16 bases between them. In germline, CDR1 is KGHSH, CDR2 LQKENI. CDR3 size: 16 residues. CDR3 DNA sequence: TGTGCCAGCTCACCTCCTCCGGGGACACAAAACTATGGCTACACCTTC. Amino acid sequence: CASSPPPGTQNYGYTF.

This rearrangement joins TRBV14 to TRBJ2-2; TRBD1 agrees at 7 bases. CDR3 length equals 13 residues. Trimming at V came to 4 bases and at J to 5 bases, leaving 1 base not matched to a gene. Germline CDR1 reads SGHDN; CDR2 reads FVKESK. CDR3 loop: CASSPQGTGELFF. For the CDR3, the DNA is TGTGCCAGCAGCCCACAGGGGACCGGGGAGCTGTTTTTT.

The CDR3 coding sequence is TGTGCCAGCAGTACCGGGTATAAGACCGGGGAGCTGTTTTTT. This sequence encodes CASSTGYKTGELFF. The gene calls are TRBV6-5 and TRBJ2-2; D call uncertain. The CDR3 loop spans 14 amino acids. Trimming shortened V by 5 bases and J by 5 bases, and 12 bases separated the two germline ends. Germline V gene data show CDR1 as MNHEY and CDR2 as SVGAGI.

This clone was counted once. The chain is built from TRBV18 and TRBJ1-2; a possible D gene is TRBD1 (6 bases). The V gene's germline CDR1 is KGHSH and CDR2 LQKENI. V was trimmed by 3 bases and J by 6 bases, leaving 17 bases between them. This CDR3 region has 15 residues. CDR3 residues: CASSPPGTSLHGYTF. DNA of the CDR3: TGTGCCAGCTCACCGCCTGGGACATCCTTGCATGGCTACACCTTC.

The J gene is TRBJ1-2, the V gene TRBV6-5, with TRBD1 matching 8 bases. This CDR3 is 14 amino acids long. Germline CDR1 and CDR2: MNHEY and SVGAGI. The V segment lost 4 bases and the J segment 4 bases; nucleotides outside the gene matches: 5. The DNA for the CDR3 is TGTGCCAGCAGTTGGCGGGACAGGAGCTATGGCTACACCTTC. Its protein is CASSWRDRSYGYTF.

In its sample, this clone was seen once. The chain employs TRBV7-2 and TRBJ1-2, with D uncertain. The germline gives CDR1 SGHTA, CDR2 FQGNSA. This CDR3 is built from 14 residues. Trimming took off 1 base at V and 4 bases at J, with 10 bases between the two ends. Here the CDR3 DNA reads TGTGCCAGCAGCTTAGAGCCAGGCTCCTATGGCTACACCTTC. This codes for CASSLEPGSYGYTF. Supplemented by reference TRBV7-2 and TRBJ1-2, the full variable domain reads GAGVSQSPSNKVTEKGKDVELRCDPISGHTALYWYRQSLGQGLEFLIYFQGNSAPDKSGLPSDRFSAERTGGSVSTLTIQRTQQEDSAVYLCASSLEPGSYGYTFGSGTRLTVV.

CDR3 DNA sequence: TGTGCCTGGGGGTTGACAGGAGGCCCAGATACGCAGTATTTT. Encoded protein: CAWGLTGGPDTQYF. This chain connects TRBV30 to TRBJ2-3; weak D call: TRBD1 (6 bases). The CDR3 totals 14 residues. Germline lookup yields CDR1 GTSNPN and CDR2 SVGIG (reference sequence). V was cut by 5 bases and J by 4 bases, with 16 bases left in between.

The chain employs TRBV6-1 and TRBJ2-1; 7 positions match TRBD2. The CDR3 spans 15 residues. Germline CDR1 reads MNHNS; CDR2 reads SASEGT. With V trimmed by 6 bases and J by 2 bases, 7 bases remained unmatched. The CDR3 nucleotides read TGTGCCAGCAGCCTCTCGAGCGGGGCCTACAATGAGCAGTTCTTC. The encoded protein is CASSLSSGAYNEQFF.

The chain has TRBV7-2 and TRBJ2-3; TRBD2 agrees at 9 bases. The germline gives CDR1 SGHTA, CDR2 FQGNSA. The V segment lost 1 base and the J segment 3 bases; nucleotides outside the gene matches: 8. This CDR3 is built from 17 residues. CDR3 nucleotide sequence: TGTGCCAGCAGCTTAGGCGGGGGGGCCTGGCTAACAGATACGCAGTATTTT. Amino acids: CASSLGGGAWLTDTQYF.

This chain connects TRBV28 to TRBJ1-5; D perhaps matches TRBD1 (5 bases). The germline gives CDR1 MDHEN, CDR2 SYDVKM. V dropped 6 bases and J dropped 2 bases, with 14 bases sitting between them. The CDR3 has 15 amino acids. CDR3 loop: CASRRRGEGNQPQHF. Here the CDR3 DNA reads TGTGCCAGCAGAAGGCGGGGGGAAGGCAATCAGCCCCAGCATTTT.

The J gene is TRBJ1-5, the V gene TRBV2; D might be TRBD1 (5 bases). Between the trimmed V and J ends, which lost 3 bases and 6 bases, there was a span of 12 bases. Germline CDR1 SNHLY, CDR2 FYNNEI. This CDR3 is built from 14 residues. The CDR3 loop reads CASSDLTVSQPQHF. CDR3 sequence (DNA): TGTGCCAGCAGTGATTTGACAGTTAGTCAGCCCCAGCATTTT.

V is TRBV7-9 and J is TRBJ1-5; D possibly corresponds to TRBD1 (6 bases). The germline V and J ends were trimmed by 5 bases and 1 base, with 9 bases remaining between them. Germline V gene data show CDR1 as SEHNR and CDR2 as FQNEAQ (reference sequence). The CDR3 runs 14 residues. The CDR3: CASSQTGSNQPQHF. CDR3 DNA: TGTGCCAGCAGCCAGACAGGAAGCAATCAGCCCCAGCATTTT.

The gene calls are TRBV5-4 and TRBJ2-3, with 7 positions matching TRBD2. J gave up 5 bases and V 1 base, and 10 bases lay outside the gene matches. Looked up from germline, CDR1 is SGHNT and CDR2 is YYREEE (reference sequence). This CDR3 is 16 amino acids long. The CDR3 region has the DNA TGTGCCAGCAGCTTGTCCCTCGGACTAGGTGAAGATACGCAGTATTTT. It specifies CASSLSLGLGEDTQYF.

J is TRBJ2-7 and V is TRBV5-4; TRBD1 aligns across 10 bases. The CDR3 is made up of 15 amino acids. Trimming at V came to 4 bases and at J to 5 bases, leaving 9 bases not matched to a gene. In germline, CDR1 is SGHNT, CDR2 YYREEE (reference sequence). The CDR3, as DNA: TGTGCCAGCAGCAGCCGGGACAGGGGATTCCACGAGCAGTACTTC. Translation: CASSSRDRGFHEQYF. Looking up the rest from reference TRBV5-4 and TRBJ2-7 gives the full variable domain: ETGVTQSPTHLIKTRGQQVTLRCSSQSGHNTVSWYQQALGQGPQFIFQYYREEENGRGNFPPRFSGLQFPNYSSELNVNALELDDSALYLCASSSRDRGFHEQYFGPGTRLTVT.

V is TRBV7-9 and J is TRBJ2-1; D possibly corresponds to TRBD2 (6 bases). The germline CDR1 and CDR2 sequences are SEHNR and FQNEAQ (reference sequence). Trimming left V 1 base short and J 9 bases short, with 7 bases between. This CDR3 is 12 amino acids long. The CDR3 sequence: CASSLVGSEQFF. DNA for the CDR3: TGTGCCAGCAGCTTAGTCGGGAGTGAGCAGTTCTTC.

This clone was seen more than once but under ten times. The CDR3 spells CASSLAAGGWSEAFF. In DNA form, the CDR3 reads TGTGCCAGCAGTTTAGCGGCAGGGGGCTGGTCTGAAGCTTTCTTT. The V and J genes are TRBV27 and TRBJ1-1; 8 bases are a match to TRBD1. This CDR3 comprises 15 residues. Germline values: CDR1 MNHEY, CDR2 SMNVEV (reference sequence). V trimming: 2 bases; J trimming: 6 bases; junction bases outside the gene matches: 8.

The chain is built from TRBV7-9 and TRBJ2-3; perhaps TRBD1 as D (6 bases). This CDR3 is 17 amino acids long. V lost 4 bases, J lost 8 bases, and 25 bases lay in between. Germline assignment: CDR1 SEHNR and CDR2 FQNEAQ (reference sequence). The CDR3 nucleotides are TGTGCCAGCAGCTCCCTCGGCCAGGGGCGCCCGAGGGTTACGCAGTATTTT. Its protein is CASSSLGQGRPRVTQYF.

The rearrangement links TRBV4-3 to TRBJ2-5; 9 bases match TRBD1. Germline V CDR1 and CDR2: LGHNA, YSLEER. This CDR3 comprises 15 residues. The V and J ends lost 1 base and 4 bases, in that order; junction bases with no gene match: 4. CDR3 sequence reads: CASSQGTGVGETQYF. The CDR3 DNA reads as TGCGCCAGCAGCCAAGGGACAGGGGTAGGAGAGACCCAGTACTTC.

The chain couples TRBV12-5 to TRBJ2-7, with 12 bases identical to TRBD2. V shed 1 base and J 8 bases; nucleotides not matched to a gene: 6. From germline, CDR1 is LGHNT and CDR2 FRNRAP. This CDR3 contains 15 residues. The DNA of the CDR3 is TGTGCTAGTGGTTTGGACTCGACTAGCGGGGGACAGCAGTACTTC. Translation: CASGLDSTSGGQQYF.

A few counts support this clone. Other DNA sequences in this specimen translate into the identical CDR3. The J gene is TRBJ2-5, the V gene TRBV28; D remains ambiguous. The CDR3 totals 11 residues. Between the trimmed V and J ends, which lost 3 bases and 5 bases, there was a span of 4 bases. Germline V gives CDR1 MDHEN, CDR2 SYDVKM. CDR3 sequence (DNA): TGTGCCAGCAGTTTGGAGGAGACCCAGTACTTC. As protein: CASSLEETQYF.

This sequence joins TRBV25-1 and TRBJ2-4; TRBD1 matches 7 bases. CDR1 is MGHDK and CDR2 is SYGVNS in the germline V gene. This CDR3 comprises 16 residues. After removal of 4 bases from V and 9 bases from J, the junction contained 15 bases not matched to a gene. CDR3 amino acids: CASSVQTGTVGSIQYF. CDR3 coding DNA: TGTGCCAGCAGTGTTCAGACAGGGACGGTAGGAAGCATTCAGTACTTC.

This sequence joins TRBV7-3 and TRBJ2-1; 8 bases line up with TRBD1. V lost 4 bases to trimming and J lost 6 bases; unmatched junction nucleotides: 5. The CDR3 sequence is 14 residues long. Germline V gene data show CDR1 as SGHTA and CDR2 as FQGTGA. The CDR3 spells CASSSGTGPNEQFF. In nucleotides, the CDR3 is TGTGCCAGCAGCTCGGGGACAGGACCCAATGAGCAGTTCTTC. Full variable domain (remainder filled in from reference TRBV7-3 and TRBJ2-1): GAGVSQTPSNKVTEKGKYVELRCDPISGHTALYWYRQSLGQGPEFLIYFQGTGAADDSGLPNDRFFAVRPEGSVSTLKIQRTERGDSAVYLCASSSGTGPNEQFFGPGTRLTVL.

The V gene is TRBV9, the J gene TRBJ1-3; possibly TRBD1 for D (6 bases). CDR3 length equals 18 residues. V lost 3 bases, J lost 0 bases, and 19 bases lay in between. Germline lookup yields CDR1 SGDLS and CDR2 YYNGEE. This CDR3 reads CASSGSFRTASSGNTIYF. The CDR3 DNA sequence: TGTGCCAGCAGCGGGAGCTTTAGGACAGCCAGCTCTGGAAACACCATATATTTT.

The chain recombines TRBV27 with TRBJ2-1; weak D call: TRBD2 (6 bases). Trimming pared 8 bases from V and 0 bases from J, leaving 11 bases between. From germline, CDR1 is MNHEY and CDR2 SMNVEV (reference sequence). There are 14 residues in the CDR3. CDR3 protein: CASRLAYSYNEQFF. As DNA, the CDR3 is TGTGCCAGCCGCCTAGCGTACTCCTACAATGAGCAGTTCTTC.

The V and J genes are TRBV6-1 and TRBJ2-7; D may be TRBD1 (5 bases). CDR1 is MNHNS, CDR2 SASEGT, per germline. The CDR3 sequence is 19 residues long. V dropped 3 bases and J dropped 0 bases, with 24 bases sitting between them. CDR3 protein: CASSEGKGIHLSSSYEQYF. CDR3 bases: TGTGCCAGCAGTGAGGGGAAGGGGATACACCTCTCGAGCTCCTACGAGCAGTACTTC.